The sample holds a few counts of the clone carrying this T cell receptor (beta chain). What it binds is unknown. This sample is drawn from a study of identical twins. Study findings and constraints: Sequences that were out-of-frame, alpha and twin-shared displayed an excess of low generation probability. Beta clonotypes that were abundant in cord blood contained fewer insertions, a pattern absent from memory repertoires.

TCRdb itself ran the 5' RACE reads through MiXCR, one entry per CDR3 protein. Altogether approximately 210,000 distinct CDR3 sequences are present, 15% to 20% being singletons, with the ten largest covering 40%. The same specimen was also included in a second study, on T cells expressing NK-cell markers. That paper states: Sorted CD3+CD56+NKG2C+, CD3+CD56+NKG2C- and CD3+CD56-NKG2C+ T-cell subsets were beta-chain profiled.

The sequence was obtained from a woman aged 18-30 years in good health. Input material: CD8+ T cells sorted from blood.

CDR3 sequence reads: CATSKGQHEYQETQYF. For the CDR3, the DNA is TGTGCCACCAGCAAAGGACAGCATGAGTACCAAGAGACCCAGTACTTC. V and J are TRBV15 and TRBJ2-5; possibly TRBD1 for D (6 bases). The V gene's germline CDR1 is LNHNV and CDR2 YYDKDF (reference sequence). Trimming left V 4 bases short and J 0 bases short, with 15 bases between. This CDR3 spans 16 amino acids.